One and the same sample provided the 21 T cell receptor beta chains below, sequenced in a study of blood T cells in healthy people across ages. The authors ran a second PCR of 7 to 11 cycles using a sample-barcoded 5' primer and a J-beta primer mix. TCRdb passed the 5' RACE reads through MiXCR, listing each CDR3 protein once. Among about a million distinct CDR3 sequences listed, roughly half were seen once. The sample was blood. Receptors originate from a woman between 55 and 75 years old in good health.

Concerning this clonotype itself: It may be a read error: a sequence one base away is much more abundant. The gene calls are TRBV20-1 and TRBJ1-5; D perhaps matches TRBD1 (6 bases). The germline V gene encodes CDR1 DFQATT and CDR2 SNEGSKA (reference sequence). This CDR3 has 14 amino acids. Deletions cut 2 bases from V and 4 bases from J, with 12 bases between. In DNA form, the CDR3 reads TGCAGTGCTAGACCGGACAGACGTAATCAGCCCCAGCATTTT. Encoded protein: CSARPDRRNQPQHF.

This clonotype was found a few times. This chain joins TRBV12-3 or TRBV12-4 and TRBJ1-5; D remains ambiguous. This CDR3 contains 13 residues. V lost 6 bases to trimming and J lost 3 bases, with 9 bases between them. CDR3 protein: CASSRQTNQPQHF. The CDR3 region has the DNA TGTGCCAGCAGCCGACAAACCAATCAGCCCCAGCATTTT.

V is TRBV4-1 and J is TRBJ2-7; 8 nucleotides match TRBD2. The better agreement between TRBJ2-5 and the DNA end casts doubt on the J call. Looked up from germline, CDR1 is MGHRA and CDR2 is YSYEKL. CDR3 length: 14 residues. The CDR3 loop reads CASSHFLAGETQYF. The CDR3 DNA is TGCGCCAGCAGCCACTTCCTAGCGGGAGAGACCCAGTACTTC.

The chain employs TRBV3-1 and TRBJ1-2; maybe TRBD1 (5 bases). This CDR3 is built from 13 residues. V gave up 4 bases and J gave up 6 bases, with 12 bases separating them. Germline V gene data show CDR1 as LGHDT and CDR2 as YNNKEL (reference sequence). As DNA, the CDR3 is TGTGCCAGCAGCCCCAGGGTTAGAGATGGCTACACCTTC. Amino acids: CASSPRVRDGYTF.

This clonotype has a single count. The V call is TRBV20-1, the J call TRBJ2-7, with 9 bases that match TRBD1. CDR1 DFQATT and CDR2 SNEGSKA come from the germline V gene (reference sequence). The V and J ends lost 5 bases and 3 bases, in that order; junction bases with no gene match: 11. This CDR3 has 15 amino acids. The DNA for the CDR3 is TGCAGTGCTCCCACCCCAAGGACAGGGGACTACGAGCAGTACTTC. Amino acids: CSAPTPRTGDYEQYF.

The gene calls are TRBV25-1 and TRBJ2-7; D remains unclear. The germline V and J ends were trimmed by 8 bases and 5 bases, with 16 bases remaining between them. Per germline, CDR1 MGHDK and CDR2 SYGVNS. CDR3 length: 13 amino acids. The CDR3 DNA reads as TGTGCCAGCCGCCCAGTAAATACGGACGAGCAGTACTTC. It translates to CASRPVNTDEQYF.

This clonotype was counted only a few times. V usage is TRBV2 and J usage is TRBJ1-6; D call uncertain. The ends were cut back, 5 bases at V and 7 bases at J, with 15 bases in the middle. Germline V gene lookup returns CDR1 SNHLY and CDR2 FYNNEI. CDR3 length: 15 amino acids. CDR3 protein: CASSQDATENSPLHF. CDR3 sequence (DNA): TGTGCCAGCAGTCAGGACGCTACAGAAAATTCACCCCTCCACTTT.

This clonotype was found many times. J is TRBJ2-3 and V is TRBV28; perhaps TRBD1 as D (5 bases). In germline, CDR1 is MDHEN, CDR2 SYDVKM. The CDR3 loop spans 13 amino acids. The V gene lost 6 bases and the J gene lost 0 bases, with 7 bases spanning the gap. The CDR3 sequence is CASRDTSTDTQYF. CDR3 in DNA: TGTGCCAGCAGGGACACCAGCACAGATACGCAGTATTTT. The variable domain in full, completed from reference TRBV28 and TRBJ2-3, reads DVKVTQSSRYLVKRTGEKVFLECVQDMDHENMFWYRQDPGLGLRLIYFSYDVKMKEKGDIPEGYSVSREKKERFSLILESASTNQTSMYLCASRDTSTDTQYFGPGTRLTVL.

This clonotype appeared many times. The gene calls are TRBV9 and TRBJ2-3; no firm D call. V was cut by 5 bases and J by 0 bases, with 7 bases left in between. The CDR3 is 13 residues long. The germline gives CDR1 SGDLS, CDR2 YYNGEE. The DNA for the CDR3 is TGTGCCAGCAGTGTGGCGAGCACAGATACGCAGTATTTT. This sequence encodes CASSVASTDTQYF.

This clonotype was seen more than once but under ten times. J is TRBJ1-1 and V is TRBV10-3; D ambiguous. The CDR3 runs to 16 residues. Deletions cut 4 bases from V and 1 base from J, with 16 bases between. Per the germline V gene, CDR1 is ENHRY and CDR2 is SYGVKD. The CDR3 nucleotides read TGTGCCATCAGTGGAGCCGGGTCGCCTGGGAACACTGAAGCTTTCTTT. Translating it yields CAISGAGSPGNTEAFF.

With regard to this clonotype: Compared with germline, one end of the junction differs, possibly owing to a read error. CDR3 in DNA: TGTGCCGGCAGTTTCCAACTAGCTGCGATGGAGACCCAGTACTTC. Encoded protein: CAGSFQLAAMETQYF. The chain carries TRBV27 and TRBJ2-5; tentative D call: TRBD2 (6 bases). Germline assignment: CDR1 MNHEY and CDR2 SMNVEV (reference sequence). CDR3 length: 15 residues.

The rearrangement uses TRBV30 and TRBJ2-4; D is undetermined. The CDR3 is 12 residues long. V gave up 3 bases and J gave up 13 bases, with 16 bases separating them. The germline V gene encodes CDR1 GTSNPN and CDR2 SVGIG (reference sequence). In DNA, the CDR3 is TGTGCCTGGAGCGCACACCCGTGGTCCCAGTACTTC. Protein product: CAWSAHPWSQYF.

This clonotype was counted between two and nine times. V is TRBV9 and J is TRBJ2-2, with unresolved D. The CDR3 extends over 14 amino acids. CDR1 and CDR2 from the germline V gene are SGDLS and YYNGEE. The V end lost 0 bases, the J end lost 1 base, and 4 bases lay between the germline ends. The CDR3 here is CASSVVQNTGELFF. CDR3 coding DNA: TGTGCCAGCAGCGTAGTGCAGAACACCGGGGAGCTGTTTTTT.

The chain is built from TRBV20-1 and TRBJ2-7, with 7 bases aligning to TRBD1. The J call could be wrong; TRBJ2-5 is a better fit for the DNA end. Germline loops: CDR1 DFQATT, CDR2 SNEGSKA (reference sequence). This CDR3 region has 12 residues. The CDR3 sequence: CSVSSRGETQYF. The CDR3 nucleotides are TGCAGTGTTTCCTCCAGGGGGGAGACCCAGTACTTC.

The chain joins TRBV27 to TRBJ2-2, with D possibly matching TRBD1 (6 bases). The V end was cut by 7 bases, the J end by 3 bases, with 9 bases between. There are 13 residues in the CDR3. Per the germline V gene, CDR1 is MNHEY and CDR2 is SMNVEV (reference sequence). CDR3 region: CASMWTDTGELFF. The CDR3 bases are TGTGCCAGCATGTGGACAGACACCGGGGAGCTGTTTTTT.

This clonotype was seen a few times. V and J are TRBV9 and TRBJ2-4, with D possibly being TRBD2 (5 bases). With the DNA end fitting TRBJ2-7 better, the J assignment may be wrong. The CDR3 loop spans 14 amino acids. Germline lookup yields CDR1 SGDLS and CDR2 YYNGEE. CDR3 amino acids: CASSVDEGHYEQYF. The CDR3 DNA follows: TGTGCCAGCAGCGTAGATGAGGGCCACTACGAGCAGTACTTC.

V is TRBV5-1 and J is TRBJ2-3, with 10 bases identical to TRBD2. The CDR3 covers 17 residues. From germline, CDR1 is SGHRS and CDR2 YFSETQ. V gave up 0 bases and J gave up 2 bases; unmatched junction bases: 6. The CDR3 region has the DNA TGCGCCAGCAGCTTGGGCACGACTAGCGGGTTCACAGATACGCAGTATTTT. Its translation is CASSLGTTSGFTDTQYF.

This clonotype was seen more than once but under ten times. The V and J genes are TRBV7-9 and TRBJ2-2, with 10 nucleotides matching TRBD2. This CDR3 spans 16 amino acids. Per germline, CDR1 SEHNR and CDR2 FQNEAQ (reference sequence). Losses at the gene ends were 5 bases for V and 1 base for J; bases not matched to a gene: 4. CDR3 coding DNA: TGTGCCAGCAGCCCTAGCGGGAGTAGGAACACCGGGGAGCTGTTTTTT. Its protein is CASSPSGSRNTGELFF.

The chain carries TRBV18 and TRBJ2-5; D may be TRBD1 (6 bases). CDR1 KGHSH and CDR2 LQKENI come from the germline V gene. V shed 3 bases and J shed 2 bases, with 13 bases lying between them. This CDR3 is 15 amino acids long. Here the CDR3 reads CASSPVSGQQETQYF. The CDR3 DNA is TGTGCCAGCTCACCTGTCTCCGGACAGCAAGAGACCCAGTACTTC.

The chain carries TRBV20-1 and TRBJ2-1; D gene ambiguous. V lost 6 bases, J lost 9 bases, and 21 bases lay in between. The CDR3 is 14 residues long. CDR1 is DFQATT and CDR2 is SNEGSKA in the germline V gene (reference sequence). The CDR3 protein is CSASPPPGGGEQFF. CDR3 bases: TGCAGTGCAAGCCCCCCGCCAGGCGGTGGTGAGCAGTTCTTC.

V usage is TRBV4-3 and J usage is TRBJ1-1; D unresolved. Per germline, CDR1 LGHNA and CDR2 YSLEER. CDR3 size: 15 residues. V gave up 0 bases and J gave up 5 bases, with 13 bases separating them. Written as DNA, the CDR3 is TGCGCCAGCAGCCAAGATAAGGGAGCATGGACTGAAGCTTTCTTT. Its protein is CASSQDKGAWTEAFF.